The 13 T cell receptor beta chains in this list originate from one sample, sequenced in a study of vaccination effects on CD4 cells after COVID-19. The protocol was immunoSEQ multiplex PCR, while the TCRdb copy is restricted to in-frame clones and leaves out a portion. The sample has about 38,000 clones; 82% are singletons. These receptors have no known antigen. Once cultured for 10 to 11 days, the cells underwent separation to obtain CD4+ T cells. The source material was CD4+ T cells from PBMCs cultured without peptide, sampled before COVID-19 vaccination. The source of these receptors is a human donor who received a COVID-19 vaccine.

The chain recombines TRBV7-2 with TRBJ2-1; D is unresolved. The germline CDR1 and CDR2 sequences are SGHTA and FQGNSA. Between the trimmed V and J ends, which lost 5 bases and 9 bases, there was a span of 23 bases. This CDR3 region has 16 residues. The CDR3 loop reads CASSTFPGSVYGEQFF. CDR3 nucleotide sequence: TGTGCCAGCAGCACCTTCCCGGGTTCCGTCTATGGTGAGCAGTTCTTC.

This chain uses TRBV10-3 with TRBJ1-6; D is uncertain. This CDR3 comprises 16 residues. The germline CDR1 and CDR2 sequences are ENHRY and SYGVKD. Trimming pared 0 bases from V and 5 bases from J, leaving 11 bases between. The CDR3 DNA follows: TGTGCCATCAGTGAGTCGGCGGTGAAGGATAATTCACCCCTCCACTTT. It translates to CAISESAVKDNSPLHF.

This chain connects TRBV25-1 to TRBJ2-5, with a tentative D call TRBD1 (5 bases). CDR3 length: 16 residues. V was shortened by 0 bases and J by 1 base, with 12 bases between the two germline ends. Germline loops: CDR1 MGHDK, CDR2 SYGVNS. The CDR3 DNA reads TGTGCCAGCAGTGAATATCAGGGTAGGGTCCAAGAGACCCAGTACTTC. Translation gives CASSEYQGRVQETQYF.

The chain has TRBV6-5 and TRBJ2-6, with D uncertain. Germline values: CDR1 MNHEY, CDR2 SVGAGI. The CDR3 runs 15 residues. V was cut by 3 bases and J by 0 bases, with 6 bases left in between. CDR3 loop: CASSYRLSGANVLTF. CDR3 DNA: TGTGCCAGCAGTTATCGCCTCTCTGGGGCCAACGTCCTGACTTTC.

This clone has more than one count but fewer than ten. V is TRBV2 and J is TRBJ1-1; D is possibly TRBD1 (6 bases). The CDR3 covers 14 residues. V dropped 2 bases and J dropped 6 bases, with 13 bases sitting between them. Germline V gene data show CDR1 as SNHLY and CDR2 as FYNNEI. CDR3 amino acids: CASSENGGGAEAFF. CDR3 bases: TGTGCCAGCAGTGAAAACGGTGGGGGCGCTGAAGCTTTCTTT.

This chain uses TRBV6-6 with TRBJ1-4; 10 bases align to TRBD1. The CDR3 contains 14 residues. From germline, CDR1 is MNHNY and CDR2 SVGAGI (reference sequence). V shed 2 bases and J 8 bases; nucleotides not matched to a gene: 2. This CDR3 reads CASSYGQGGEKLFF. The DNA of the CDR3 is TGTGCCAGCAGTTACGGACAGGGGGGGGAAAAACTGTTTTTT.

The V and J genes are TRBV7-3 and TRBJ2-1; the D is unclear. V was trimmed by 5 bases and J by 6 bases, leaving 17 bases between them. The CDR3 totals 15 residues. Germline V gene data show CDR1 as SGHTA and CDR2 as FQGTGA. The CDR3 DNA is TGTGCCAGCAGCCCACAAAGAACCCCGGGCAATGAGCAGTTCTTC. Its translation is CASSPQRTPGNEQFF.

The rearrangement links TRBV5-1 to TRBJ2-2; D is possibly TRBD1 or TRBD2 (6 bases each). CDR3 size: 16 residues. V lost 4 bases to trimming and J lost 5 bases, with 18 bases between them. Germline CDR1 SGHRS, CDR2 YFSETQ. The CDR3 is CASSAGRTALTGELFF. The CDR3, as DNA: TGCGCCAGCAGCGCGGGAAGGACAGCCCTTACCGGGGAGCTGTTTTTT.

The chain employs TRBV6-5 and TRBJ2-7; D gene unclear. CDR1 is MNHEY and CDR2 is SVGAGI in the germline V gene. Trimming left V 6 bases short and J 2 bases short, with 14 bases between. The CDR3 has 14 amino acids. For the CDR3, the DNA is TGTGCCAGCAGAGATGGGGATAGGCCCTACGAGCAGTACGTC. It encodes CASRDGDRPYEQYV.

V is TRBV5-5 and J is TRBJ1-1, with 11 bases aligning to TRBD1. The CDR3 is made up of 19 amino acids. J lost 3 bases, V lost 4 bases, and 17 bases had no gene match. Germline CDR1 SGHKS, CDR2 YYEKEE (reference sequence). CDR3 amino acids: CASSPSSGTGGSWDTEAFF. DNA for the CDR3: TGTGCCAGCAGCCCAAGCTCCGGGACAGGGGGTAGTTGGGACACTGAAGCTTTCTTT.

CDR3 region: CASSQEGVNSPLHF. CDR3 bases: TGCGCCAGCAGCCAAGAGGGGGTAAATTCACCCCTCCACTTT. The V and J genes are TRBV4-3 and TRBJ1-6, with D tentatively TRBD1 (5 bases). CDR1 LGHNA and CDR2 YSLEER come from the germline V gene. The CDR3 has 14 amino acids. V gave up 0 bases and J gave up 7 bases, with 7 bases separating them.

This sequence joins TRBV19 and TRBJ2-2, with TRBD2 matching 14 bases. Trimming removed 10 bases from V and 1 base from J; junction bases left unmatched: 8. The length of the CDR3 is 17 residues. Germline CDR1 LNHDA, CDR2 SQIVND (reference sequence). This chain's CDR3 is CATLGTSGGRNTGELFF. In DNA form, the CDR3 reads TGTGCCACCCTCGGGACTAGCGGGGGCCGGAACACCGGGGAGCTGTTTTTT.

In regard to this clone: At one end, the junction sequence differs from germline, possibly due to a read error. This chain links TRBV6-5 with TRBJ2-5, with D perhaps matching TRBD1 (5 bases). CDR1 MNHEY and CDR2 SVGAGI come from the germline V gene. CDR3 length equals 16 residues. DNA for the CDR3: TGTGCCAGCAGTTACTCGACGACAGCGCCCCAAGGGACCCAGTACTTC. This gives the protein CASSYSTTAPQGTQYF.